Included here is one T cell receptor beta chain sequence, with context. The repertoire was sequenced with immunoSEQ multiplex PCR; TCRdb's copy has only in-frame clones and lacks some. The sample carries under 85,000 clones, roughly four fifths recorded once. Germline CDR1 is MDHEN and CDR2 is SYDVKM. The CDR3 covers 14 residues. Trimming removed 5 bases from V and 6 bases from J; junction bases left unmatched: 6. The data derive from a study of blood T cell repertoires in COVID-19. The rearrangement uses TRBV28 and TRBJ2-7; 11 bases fit TRBD1. Sequencing was performed on peripheral blood. The source of this sequence is a human donor in a cohort sampled during active COVID-19. The CDR3 coding sequence is TGTGCCAGCAGTGGACAGGGGGCTTACGTCGAGCAGTACTTC. Translating gives CASSGQGAYVEQYF.